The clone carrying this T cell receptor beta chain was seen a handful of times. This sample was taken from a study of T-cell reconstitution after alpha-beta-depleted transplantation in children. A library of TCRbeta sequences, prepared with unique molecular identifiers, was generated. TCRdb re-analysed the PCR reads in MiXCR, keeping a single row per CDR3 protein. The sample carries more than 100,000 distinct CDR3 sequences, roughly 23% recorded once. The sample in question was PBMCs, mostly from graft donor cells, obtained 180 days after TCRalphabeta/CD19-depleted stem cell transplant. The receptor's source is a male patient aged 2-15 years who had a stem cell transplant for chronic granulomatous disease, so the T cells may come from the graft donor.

The CDR3 region is CASSRTGERYEQYF. The CDR3 region has the DNA TGTGCCAGCAGCCGGACAGGGGAACGGTACGAGCAGTACTTC. This rearrangement joins TRBV6-1 to TRBJ2-7; 9 bases fit TRBD1. This CDR3 region has 14 residues. CDR1 and CDR2 from the germline V gene are MNHNS and SASEGT. V was pared by 6 bases and J by 4 bases, with 7 bases of the junction left unmatched.